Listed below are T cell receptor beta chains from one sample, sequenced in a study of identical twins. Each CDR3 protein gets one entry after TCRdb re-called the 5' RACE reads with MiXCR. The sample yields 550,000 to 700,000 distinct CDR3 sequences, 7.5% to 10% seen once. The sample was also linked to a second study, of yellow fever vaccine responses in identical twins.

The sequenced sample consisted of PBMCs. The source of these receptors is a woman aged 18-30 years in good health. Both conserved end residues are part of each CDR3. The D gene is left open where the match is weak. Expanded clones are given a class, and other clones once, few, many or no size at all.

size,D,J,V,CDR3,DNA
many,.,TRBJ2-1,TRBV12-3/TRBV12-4,CASSPTPRLHNEQFF,TGTGCCAGCAGTCCCACCCCTCGGCTCCACAATGAGCAGTTCTTC
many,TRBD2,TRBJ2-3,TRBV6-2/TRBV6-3,CASSPTGTRNTDTQYF,TGTGCCAGCAGTCCAACCGGGACTAGGAACACAGATACGCAGTATTTT
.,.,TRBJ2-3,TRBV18,CASSPQMTRSPSGDTQYF,TGTGCCAGCTCACCACAAATGACAAGGTCCCCTTCGGGAGATACGCAGTATTTT
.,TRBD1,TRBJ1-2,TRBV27,CASSLSWGDSLNYGYTF,TGTGCCAGCAGTTTATCGTGGGGGGACAGCCTTAACTATGGCTACACCTTC
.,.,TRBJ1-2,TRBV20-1,CSARDRRGNYGYTF,TGCAGTGCTAGAGATCGCCGGGGTAACTATGGCTACACCTTC
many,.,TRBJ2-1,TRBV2,CASSAPLRKGQFF,TGTGCCAGCAGTGCCCCCCTAAGGAAAGGGCAGTTCTTC
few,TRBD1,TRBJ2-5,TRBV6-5,CASSYPAGQGAKETQYF,TGTGCCAGCAGTTACCCCGCTGGACAGGGGGCGAAGGAGACCCAGTACTTC
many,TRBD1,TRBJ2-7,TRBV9,CASSARLDRGSHEQYF,TGTGCCAGCAGCGCCCGTCTGGACAGGGGGTCCCACGAGCAGTACTTC
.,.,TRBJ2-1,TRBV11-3,CASSHPPGTPNNEQFF,TGTGCCAGCAGCCATCCACCCGGGACTCCGAACAATGAGCAGTTCTTC
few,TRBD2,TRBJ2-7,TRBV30,CAWSSSGGFYEQYF,TGTGCCTGGAGTTCTAGCGGGGGGTTTTACGAGCAGTACTTC
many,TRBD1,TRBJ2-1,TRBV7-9,CASSLPQGVNEQFF,TGTGCCAGCAGCTTGCCCCAGGGGGTGAATGAGCAGTTCTTC
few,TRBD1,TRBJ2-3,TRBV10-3,CAIGPGQTTDTQYF,TGTGCCATCGGCCCGGGACAGACCACAGATACGCAGTATTTT
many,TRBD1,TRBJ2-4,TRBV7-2,CASSFYRGWEAKNIQYF,TGTGCCAGCAGCTTCTACAGGGGCTGGGAGGCCAAAAACATTCAGTACTTC
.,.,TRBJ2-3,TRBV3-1,CASSQEFGTDTQYF,TGTGCCAGCAGCCAGGAGTTTGGGACAGATACGCAGTATTTT
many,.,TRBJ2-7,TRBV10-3,CAISGSAGSSYEQYF,TGTGCCATCAGTGGGTCGGCAGGTTCGTCCTACGAGCAGTACTTC
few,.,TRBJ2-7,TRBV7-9,CASSLVLKPYEQYF,TGTGCCAGCAGCTTAGTCCTGAAACCCTACGAGCAGTACTTC
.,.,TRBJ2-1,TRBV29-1,CSVEGHKDYNEQFF,TGCAGCGTTGAAGGCCACAAAGACTACAATGAGCAGTTCTTC
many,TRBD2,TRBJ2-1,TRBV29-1,CSVAWVSGKVNNEQFF,TGCAGCGTTGCCTGGGTTAGCGGGAAAGTTAACAATGAGCAGTTCTTC
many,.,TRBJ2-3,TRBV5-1,CASSPLAIHTDTQYF,TGCGCCAGCAGCCCCCTAGCGATCCACACAGATACGCAGTATTTT
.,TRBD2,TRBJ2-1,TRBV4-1,CASSPLEAGGANEQFF,TGCGCCAGCAGCCCTCTTGAAGCGGGAGGTGCGAATGAGCAGTTCTTC
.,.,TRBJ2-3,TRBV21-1,CASSKWSPGQGQDTQYF,TGTGCCAGCAGCAAATGGTCACCGGGACAGGGCCAAGATACGCAGTATTTT
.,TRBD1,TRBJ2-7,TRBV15,CATSRDGTGGFNEQYF,TGTGCCACCAGCAGAGATGGGACAGGGGGCTTCAACGAGCAGTACTTC
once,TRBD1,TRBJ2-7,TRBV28,CASSRTGTGAHEQYF,TGTGCCAGCAGTAGAACCGGGACAGGGGCTCACGAGCAGTACTTC
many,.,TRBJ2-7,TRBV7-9,CASSTSFGPVEQYF,TGTGCCAGCAGCACATCATTCGGACCGGTTGAGCAGTACTTC
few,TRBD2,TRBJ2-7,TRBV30,CAWRPTSGKYEQYF,TGTGCCTGGAGGCCGACTAGCGGCAAATACGAGCAGTACTTC
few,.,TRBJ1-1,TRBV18,CASSPPSIAEAFF,TGTGCCAGCTCACCACCGTCCATCGCTGAAGCTTTCTTT
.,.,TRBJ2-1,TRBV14,CASSQALRGEQFF,TGTGCCAGCAGCCAGGCCTTACGAGGCGAGCAGTTCTTC
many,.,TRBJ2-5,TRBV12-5,CASGSPLQETQYF,TGTGCTAGTGGTTCCCCATTACAAGAGACCCAGTACTTC
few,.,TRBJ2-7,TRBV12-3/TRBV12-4,CASSFQGSVYEQYF,TGTGCCAGCAGTTTCCAGGGGTCGGTCTACGAGCAGTACTTC
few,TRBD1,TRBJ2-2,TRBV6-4,CASSTGDGGELFF,TGTGCCAGCAGTACAGGGGACGGCGGGGAGCTGTTTTTT
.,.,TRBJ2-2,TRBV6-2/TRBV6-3,CASSPRKAGTGELFF,TGTGCCAGCAGTCCCCGGAAGGCGGGGACCGGGGAGCTGTTTTTT
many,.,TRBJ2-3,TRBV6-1,CASGGTDLRIFTDTQYF,TGTGCCAGCGGTGGGACGGACCTAAGGATTTTCACAGATACGCAGTATTTT
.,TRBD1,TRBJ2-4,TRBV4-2,CASSQEADRGGDIQYF,TGTGCCAGCAGCCAAGAAGCGGACAGGGGGGGCGACATTCAGTACTTC
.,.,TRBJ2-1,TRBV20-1,CSARDLYGGPQFDNEQFF,TGCAGTGCTAGAGATCTTTACGGGGGGCCCCAATTCGACAATGAGCAGTTCTTC
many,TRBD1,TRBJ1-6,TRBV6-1,CASSPLQGDNSPLHF,TGTGCCAGCAGTCCCCTCCAGGGGGATAATTCACCCCTCCACTTT
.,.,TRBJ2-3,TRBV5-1,CASSLDGRETDTQYF,TGCGCCAGCAGCTTGGACGGGAGAGAGACAGATACGCAGTATTTT
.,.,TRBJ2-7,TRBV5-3,CARRHVTRDGSYEQYF,TGTGCCAGAAGACACGTCACGAGGGACGGCAGCTACGAGCAGTACTTC
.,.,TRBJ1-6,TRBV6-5,CASSSVGDAYNSPLHF,TGTGCCAGCAGTTCAGTCGGGGATGCCTATAATTCACCCCTCCACTTT
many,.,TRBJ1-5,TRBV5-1,CASSSVQPQHF,TGCGCCAGCAGCTCCGTACAGCCCCAGCATTTT
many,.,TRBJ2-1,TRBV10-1,CASSGQYNEQFF,TGCGCCAGCAGTGGACAGTACAATGAGCAGTTCTTC
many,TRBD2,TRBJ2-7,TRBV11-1,CASSLAGTSGSLRHEQYF,TGTGCCAGCAGCTTAGCGGGGACTAGCGGGAGCTTACGCCACGAGCAGTACTTC
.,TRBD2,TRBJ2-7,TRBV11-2,CASSLVPAGAPYEQYF,TGTGCCAGCAGCTTAGTACCAGCGGGGGCCCCCTACGAGCAGTACTTC
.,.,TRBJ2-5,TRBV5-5,CASSYEVWGRETQYF,TGTGCCAGCAGTTATGAGGTGTGGGGGCGGGAGACCCAGTACTTC
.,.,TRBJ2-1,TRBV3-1,CASSQGVGAINEQFF,TGTGCCAGCAGCCAAGGTGTGGGGGCAATCAATGAGCAGTTCTTC
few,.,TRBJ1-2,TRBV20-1,CSALIVGSLGYTF,TGCAGTGCCCTAATCGTGGGGAGTCTTGGCTACACCTTC
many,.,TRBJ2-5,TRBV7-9,CASSLEGTVETQYF,TGTGCCAGCAGCTTAGAAGGAACTGTAGAGACCCAGTACTTC
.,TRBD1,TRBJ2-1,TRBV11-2,CASSPHPKKTGGSYNEQFF,TGTGCCAGCAGCCCCCACCCAAAAAAAACAGGGGGCTCCTACAATGAGCAGTTCTTC
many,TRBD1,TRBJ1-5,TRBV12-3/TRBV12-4,CASTVQGDGGNQPQHF,TGTGCCAGCACCGTACAGGGGGACGGGGGCAATCAGCCCCAGCATTTT
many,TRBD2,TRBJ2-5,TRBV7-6,CASSLWGGQETQYF,TGTGCCAGCAGCTTATGGGGGGGCCAAGAGACCCAGTACTTC